This TCR beta chain originates from a study of blood T cell repertoires in COVID-19. Which cohort a participant joined came from the clinical history participants gave. All exposed participants met a person with COVID-19 within 2 weeks before entering the study. Study processing details: Reference gene primer amplification yielded estimated nucleated cell counts. Data came from immunoSEQ multiplex PCR; TCRdb stores just in-frame clones and leaves some out. That table is the source of V, J and clone size, and D and trimming were worked out from the DNA. The sample contains 200,000 to 250,000 clones, 88% of which appear only once. Germline CDR1 reads SGHRS; CDR2 reads YFSETQ. V gave up 1 base and J gave up 3 bases, with 10 bases separating them. The CDR3 contains 14 residues.

Sequencing was done on a sample of PBMCs or T cells enriched from blood (not recorded which). The rearrangement uses TRBV5-1 and TRBJ1-1; D is uncertain. This clonotype originated in a woman aged 25 to 39 who had been exposed to COVID-19. CDR3 sequence (DNA): TGCGCCAGCAGCTTGTCCGGTTTTCACACTGAAGCTTTCTTT. It is translated as CASSLSGFHTEAFF.